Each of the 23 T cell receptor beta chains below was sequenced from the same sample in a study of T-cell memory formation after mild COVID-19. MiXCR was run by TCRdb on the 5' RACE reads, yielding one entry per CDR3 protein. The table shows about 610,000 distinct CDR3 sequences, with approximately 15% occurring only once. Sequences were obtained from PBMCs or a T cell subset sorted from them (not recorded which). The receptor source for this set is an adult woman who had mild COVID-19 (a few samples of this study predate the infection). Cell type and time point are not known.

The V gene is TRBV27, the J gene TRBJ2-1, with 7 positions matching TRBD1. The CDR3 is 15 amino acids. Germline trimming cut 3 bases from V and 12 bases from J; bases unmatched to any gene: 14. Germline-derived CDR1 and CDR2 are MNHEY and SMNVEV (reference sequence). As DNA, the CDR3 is TGTGCCAGCAGTTTCACTACAGGGGACCCTGATGGGCAGTTCTTC. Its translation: CASSFTTGDPDGQFF.

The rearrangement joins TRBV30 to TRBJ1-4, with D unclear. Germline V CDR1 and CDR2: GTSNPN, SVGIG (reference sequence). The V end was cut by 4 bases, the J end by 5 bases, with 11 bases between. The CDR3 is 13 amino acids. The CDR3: CAWNRRGNEKLFF. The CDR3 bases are TGTGCCTGGAATCGCCGTGGGAATGAAAAACTGTTTTTT.

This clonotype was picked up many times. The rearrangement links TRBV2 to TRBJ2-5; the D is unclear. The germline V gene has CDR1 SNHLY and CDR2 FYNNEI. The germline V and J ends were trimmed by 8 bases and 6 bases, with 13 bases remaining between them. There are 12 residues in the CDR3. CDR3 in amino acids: CASSTGPKTQYF. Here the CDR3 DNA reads TGTGCCAGCTCCACCGGGCCCAAGACCCAGTACTTC.

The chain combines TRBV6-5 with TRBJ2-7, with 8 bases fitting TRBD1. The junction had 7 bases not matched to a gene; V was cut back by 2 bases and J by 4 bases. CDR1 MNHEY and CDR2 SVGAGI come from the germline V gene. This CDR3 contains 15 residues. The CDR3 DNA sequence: TGTGCCAGCAGTTACGATGGACAGGGCTTTTACGAGCAGTACTTC. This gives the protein CASSYDGQGFYEQYF.

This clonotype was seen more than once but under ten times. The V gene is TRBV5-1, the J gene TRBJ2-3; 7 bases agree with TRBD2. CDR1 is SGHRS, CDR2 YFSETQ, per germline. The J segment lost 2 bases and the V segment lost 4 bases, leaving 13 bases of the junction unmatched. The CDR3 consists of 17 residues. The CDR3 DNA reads TGCGCCAGCAGCCCCAAGGGACTACCCACCGTCACAGATACGCAGTATTTT. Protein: CASSPKGLPTVTDTQYF.

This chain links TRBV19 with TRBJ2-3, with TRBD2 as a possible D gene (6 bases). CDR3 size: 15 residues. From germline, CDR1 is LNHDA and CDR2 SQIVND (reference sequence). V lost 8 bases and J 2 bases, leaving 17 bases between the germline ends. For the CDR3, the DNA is TGTGCCAGTGCCCCTAGCGTAAGGTTCACAGATACGCAGTATTTT. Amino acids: CASAPSVRFTDTQYF.

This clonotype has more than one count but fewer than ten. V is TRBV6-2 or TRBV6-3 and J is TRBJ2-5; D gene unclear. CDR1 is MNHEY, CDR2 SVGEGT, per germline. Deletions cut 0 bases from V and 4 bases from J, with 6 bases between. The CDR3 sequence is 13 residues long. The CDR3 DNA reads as TGTGCCAGCAGTTACTCGGATGCAGAGACCCAGTACTTC. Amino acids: CASSYSDAETQYF.

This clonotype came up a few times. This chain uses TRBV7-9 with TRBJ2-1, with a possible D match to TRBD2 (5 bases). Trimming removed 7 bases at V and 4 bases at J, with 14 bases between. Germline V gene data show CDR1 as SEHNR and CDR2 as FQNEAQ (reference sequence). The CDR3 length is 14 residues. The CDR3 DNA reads TGTGCCAGCATCCCCGGGGAAGGATACAATGAGCAGTTCTTC. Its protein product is CASIPGEGYNEQFF. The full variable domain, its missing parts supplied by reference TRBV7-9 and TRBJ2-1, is DTGVSQNPRHKITKRGQNVTFRCDPISEHNRLYWYRQTLGQGPEFLTYFQNEAQLEKSRLLSDRFSAERPKGSFSTLEIQRTEQGDSAMYLCASIPGEGYNEQFFGPGTRLTVL.

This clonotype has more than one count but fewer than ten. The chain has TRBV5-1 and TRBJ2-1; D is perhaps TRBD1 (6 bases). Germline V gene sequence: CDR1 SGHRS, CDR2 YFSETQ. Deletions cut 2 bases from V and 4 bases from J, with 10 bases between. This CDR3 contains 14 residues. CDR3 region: CASSFRDTYNEQFF. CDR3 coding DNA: TGCGCCAGCAGCTTCCGGGACACTTACAATGAGCAGTTCTTC. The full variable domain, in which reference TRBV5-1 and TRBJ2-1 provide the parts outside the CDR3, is KAGVTQTPRYLIKTRGQQVTLSCSPISGHRSVSWYQQTPGQGLQFLFEYFSETQRNKGNFPGRFSGRQFSNSRSEMNVSTLELGDSALYLCASSFRDTYNEQFFGPGTRLTVL.

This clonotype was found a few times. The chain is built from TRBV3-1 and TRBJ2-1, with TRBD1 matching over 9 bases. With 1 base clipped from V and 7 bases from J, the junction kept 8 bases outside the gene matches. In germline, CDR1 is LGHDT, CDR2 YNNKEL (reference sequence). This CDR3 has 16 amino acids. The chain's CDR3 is CASSQGDRGYWNEQFF. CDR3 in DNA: TGTGCCAGCAGCCAAGGCGACAGGGGGTACTGGAATGAGCAGTTCTTC.

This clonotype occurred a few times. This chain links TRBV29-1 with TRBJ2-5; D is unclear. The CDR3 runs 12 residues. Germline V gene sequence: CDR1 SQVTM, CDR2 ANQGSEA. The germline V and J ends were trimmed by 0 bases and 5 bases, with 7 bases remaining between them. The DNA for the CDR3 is TGCAGCGTTGAAGAGAAATGGGAGACCCAGTACTTC. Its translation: CSVEEKWETQYF.

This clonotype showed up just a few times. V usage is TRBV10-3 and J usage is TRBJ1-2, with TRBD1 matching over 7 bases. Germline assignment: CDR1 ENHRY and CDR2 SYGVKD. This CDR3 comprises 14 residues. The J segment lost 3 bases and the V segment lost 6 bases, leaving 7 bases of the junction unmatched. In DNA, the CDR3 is TGTGCCATCAGCGCGGCCGGGACAGACTATGGCTACACCTTC. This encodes CAISAAGTDYGYTF.

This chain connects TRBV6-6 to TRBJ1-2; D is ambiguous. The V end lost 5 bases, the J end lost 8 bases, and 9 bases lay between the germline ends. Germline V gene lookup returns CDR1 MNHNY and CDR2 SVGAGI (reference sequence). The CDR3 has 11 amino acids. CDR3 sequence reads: CASSAEGGYTF. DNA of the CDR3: TGTGCCAGCAGTGCAGAGGGCGGCTACACCTTC.

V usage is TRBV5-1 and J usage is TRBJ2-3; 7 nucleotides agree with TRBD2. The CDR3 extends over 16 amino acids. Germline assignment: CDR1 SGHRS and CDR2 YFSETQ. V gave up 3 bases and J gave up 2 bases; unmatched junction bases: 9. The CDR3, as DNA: TGCGCCAGCAGCTCTAACAGCGGGGTGTACACAGATACGCAGTATTTT. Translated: CASSSNSGVYTDTQYF.

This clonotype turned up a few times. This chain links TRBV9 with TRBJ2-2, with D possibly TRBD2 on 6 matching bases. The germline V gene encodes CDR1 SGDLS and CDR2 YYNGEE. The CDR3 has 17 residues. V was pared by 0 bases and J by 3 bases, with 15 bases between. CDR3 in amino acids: CASSVAPWRGDTGELFF. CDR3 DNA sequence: TGTGCCAGCAGCGTAGCGCCATGGAGGGGAGACACCGGGGAGCTGTTTTTT. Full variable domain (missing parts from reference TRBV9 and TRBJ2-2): DSGVTQTPKHLITATGQRVTLRCSPRSGDLSVYWYQQSLDQGLQFLIQYYNGEERAKGNILERFSAQQFPDLHSELNLSSLELGDSALYFCASSVAPWRGDTGELFFGEGSRLTVL.

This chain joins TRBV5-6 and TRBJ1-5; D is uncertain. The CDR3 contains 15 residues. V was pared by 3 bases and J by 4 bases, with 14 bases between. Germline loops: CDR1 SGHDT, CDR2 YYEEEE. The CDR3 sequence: CASSSRALRNQPQHF. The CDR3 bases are TGTGCCAGCAGCTCAAGGGCCCTGAGGAATCAGCCCCAGCATTTT.

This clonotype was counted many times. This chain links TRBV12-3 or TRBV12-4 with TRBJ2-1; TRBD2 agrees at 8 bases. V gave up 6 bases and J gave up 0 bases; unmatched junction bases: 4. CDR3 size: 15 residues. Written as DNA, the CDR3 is TGTGCCAGCAGACACCTAGCGGGCTCCTACAATGAGCAGTTCTTC. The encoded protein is CASRHLAGSYNEQFF.

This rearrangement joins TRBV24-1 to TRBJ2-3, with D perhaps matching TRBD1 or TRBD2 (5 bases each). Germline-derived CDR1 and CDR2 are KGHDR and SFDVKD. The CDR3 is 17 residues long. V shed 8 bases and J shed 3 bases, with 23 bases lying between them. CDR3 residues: CATIDRGGGFSTDTQYF. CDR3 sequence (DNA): TGTGCCACCATTGACCGGGGCGGCGGTTTTTCTACAGATACGCAGTATTTT.

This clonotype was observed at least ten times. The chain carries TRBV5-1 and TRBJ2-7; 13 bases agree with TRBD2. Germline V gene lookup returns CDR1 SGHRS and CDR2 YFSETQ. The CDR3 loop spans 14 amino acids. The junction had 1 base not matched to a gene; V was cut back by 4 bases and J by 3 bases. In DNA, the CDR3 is TGCGCCAGCAGCCGGACTAGCGGGGGCTACGAGCAGTACTTC. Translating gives CASSRTSGGYEQYF.

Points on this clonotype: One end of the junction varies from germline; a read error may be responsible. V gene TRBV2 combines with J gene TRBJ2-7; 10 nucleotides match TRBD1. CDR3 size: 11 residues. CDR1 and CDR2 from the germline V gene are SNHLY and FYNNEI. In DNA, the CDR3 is TGTGCCAGCTCACCCGGGACAGGGGTTGCCTTC. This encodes CASSPGTGVAF.

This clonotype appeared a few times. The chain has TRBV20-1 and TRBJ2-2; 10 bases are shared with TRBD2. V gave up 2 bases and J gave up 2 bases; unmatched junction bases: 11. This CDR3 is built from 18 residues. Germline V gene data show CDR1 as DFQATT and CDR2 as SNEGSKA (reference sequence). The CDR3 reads CSARKLLAGITNTGELFF. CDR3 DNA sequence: TGCAGTGCTAGAAAATTACTAGCGGGAATTACCAACACCGGGGAGCTGTTTTTT.

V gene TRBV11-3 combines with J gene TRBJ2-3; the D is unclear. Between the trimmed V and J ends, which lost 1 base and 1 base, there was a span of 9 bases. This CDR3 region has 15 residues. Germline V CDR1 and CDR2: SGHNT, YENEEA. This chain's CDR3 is CASSLAGKRTDTQYF. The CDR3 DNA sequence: TGTGCCAGCAGCTTAGCGGGCAAGCGCACAGATACGCAGTATTTT.

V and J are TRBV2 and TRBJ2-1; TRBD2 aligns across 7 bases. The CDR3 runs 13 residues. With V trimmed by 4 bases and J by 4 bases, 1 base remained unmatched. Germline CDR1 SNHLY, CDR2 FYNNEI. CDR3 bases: TGTGCCAGCAGTGGGGGGGGATACAATGAGCAGTTCTTC. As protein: CASSGGGYNEQFF.